This T cell receptor beta chain was sequenced in a study of shared clonotypes between healthy human individuals. The germline V gene has CDR1 SGHNT and CDR2 YENEEA. The CDR3 runs 11 residues. V was shortened by 5 bases and J by 8 bases, with 9 bases between the two germline ends. This clone was seen many times. The protocol was immunoSEQ multiplex PCR, while the TCRdb copy is restricted to in-frame clones and leaves out a portion. The sample holds over 850,000 clones, about four fifths seen once. This TCR was recovered from a man younger than 35 in good health. Some clones in this sample may be carry-over from other donors' samples. Sequenced material: memory CD4+ T cells from PBMCs. Subset noted: CD45RA-negative fraction. This chain links TRBV11-3 with TRBJ1-2; unclear D gene. CDR3 DNA: TGTGCCAGCAGCCAGTTGACGGGCTACACCTTC. It codes for CASSQLTGYTF.